This TCR beta chain was sequenced in a study of early T cells in non-severe SARS-CoV-2 infection. Study-wide background: Unpaired chains resulted from sequencing bulk RNA of unsorted whole blood. Study findings and constraints: Reliance on VDJdb matching favored anti-spike CD8 responses; private and CD4 specificities were missed.

Attachment of unique molecular identifiers was made to individual cDNA molecules. TCRdb recomputed calls from the 5' RACE reads with MiXCR, one row per CDR3 protein. The table lists about 31,000 distinct CDR3 sequences, 5% to 6% of them singletons. Details on this clonotype: The antigen remains unidentified.

The receptor comes from an adult who was a healthcare worker with PCR-confirmed SARS-CoV-2 infection or an uninfected control (not recorded which). Sequencing was carried out using whole blood.

This CDR3 is CSARDLGTSGRLSGNEQFF. The CDR3 bases are TGCAGTGCTAGAGATCTTGGTACTAGCGGGAGGCTGTCAGGGAATGAGCAGTTCTTC. V and J are TRBV20-1 and TRBJ2-1, with 12 bases matching TRBD2. Germline values: CDR1 DFQATT, CDR2 SNEGSKA (reference sequence). V shed 0 bases and J 7 bases; nucleotides not matched to a gene: 16. The CDR3 is 19 residues long.